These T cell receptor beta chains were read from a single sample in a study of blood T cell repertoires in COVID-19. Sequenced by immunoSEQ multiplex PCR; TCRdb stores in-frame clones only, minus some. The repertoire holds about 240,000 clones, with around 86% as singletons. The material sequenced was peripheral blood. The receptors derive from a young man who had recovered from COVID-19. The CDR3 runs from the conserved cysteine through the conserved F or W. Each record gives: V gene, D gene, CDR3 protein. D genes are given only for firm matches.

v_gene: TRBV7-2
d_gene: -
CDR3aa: CASSLQSRSTEQFF

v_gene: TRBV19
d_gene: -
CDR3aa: CASSTRDKGTEAFF

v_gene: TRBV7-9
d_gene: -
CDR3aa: CASSRPERFRIEETQYF

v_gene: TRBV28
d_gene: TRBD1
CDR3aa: CASSGPGQGASSYNSPLHF

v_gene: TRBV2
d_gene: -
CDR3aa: CASSLASGAGANVLTF

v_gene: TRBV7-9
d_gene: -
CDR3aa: CASSAPPGPGNTIYF

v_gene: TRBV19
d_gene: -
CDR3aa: CASSLGTYSNQPQHF

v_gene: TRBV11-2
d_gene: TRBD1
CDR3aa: CASSRTGTEAFF

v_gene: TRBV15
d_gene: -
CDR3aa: CATARTLVSGELFF

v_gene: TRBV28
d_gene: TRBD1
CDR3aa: CASSTGQGRNEQYF

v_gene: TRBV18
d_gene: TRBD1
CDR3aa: CASSLQGASNEKLFF

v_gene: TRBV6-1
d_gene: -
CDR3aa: CASSEALEGVHEQFF

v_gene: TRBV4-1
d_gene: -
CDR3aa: CASSQEQGVYGYTF

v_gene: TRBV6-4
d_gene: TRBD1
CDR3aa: CASLNPTGVFEKLFF

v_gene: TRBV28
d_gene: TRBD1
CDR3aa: CASSEAGTGYQETQYF

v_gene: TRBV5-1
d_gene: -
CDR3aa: CASSLELGGATEAFF

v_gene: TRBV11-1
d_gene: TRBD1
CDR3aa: CASSLRTGLYEQYF

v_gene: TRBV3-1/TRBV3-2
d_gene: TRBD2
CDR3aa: CASRGGSLEQYF

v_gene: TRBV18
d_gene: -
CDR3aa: CASSPPMGQTYEQYF

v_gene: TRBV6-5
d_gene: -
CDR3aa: CASTLGQSSGNTIYF

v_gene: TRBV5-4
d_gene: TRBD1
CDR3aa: CASSFDRAQETQYF

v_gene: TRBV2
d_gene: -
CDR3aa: CASSELYLSEQYF

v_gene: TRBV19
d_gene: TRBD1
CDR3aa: CASGDSRYSNQPQHF

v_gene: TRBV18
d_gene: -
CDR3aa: CASSPSIRLDTGELFF

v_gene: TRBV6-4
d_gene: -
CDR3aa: CASSPTEVTGELFF

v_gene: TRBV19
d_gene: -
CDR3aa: CASSIMGRGYTDTQYF

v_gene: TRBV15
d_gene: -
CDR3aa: CATSSHRDEQFF

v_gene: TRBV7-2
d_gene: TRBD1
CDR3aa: CASSSRQGVNTGELFF

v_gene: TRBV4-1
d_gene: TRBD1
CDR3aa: CASSQGDSWATEAFF

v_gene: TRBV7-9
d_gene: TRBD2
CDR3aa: CASSSQRGSRGDTQYF

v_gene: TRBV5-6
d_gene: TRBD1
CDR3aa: CASSLAGSTGTNEQFF

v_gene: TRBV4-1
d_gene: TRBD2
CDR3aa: CASSQDPTSGGRTDTQYF

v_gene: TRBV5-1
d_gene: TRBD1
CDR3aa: CASSPQPGQSWNTEAFF

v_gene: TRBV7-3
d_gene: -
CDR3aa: CASSLSGREDTEAFF

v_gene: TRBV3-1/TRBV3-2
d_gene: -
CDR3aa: CASSQDRQPRNYGYTF

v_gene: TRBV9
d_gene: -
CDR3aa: CASSVQGTNTEAFF

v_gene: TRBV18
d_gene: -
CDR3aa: CASSPLGNSPLHF

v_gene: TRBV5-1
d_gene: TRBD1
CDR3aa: CASSLVGRGDEKLFF

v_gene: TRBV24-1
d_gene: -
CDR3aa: CATSDTRVAEQFF

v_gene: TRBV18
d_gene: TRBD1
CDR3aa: CASSGHPGQTNTEAFF

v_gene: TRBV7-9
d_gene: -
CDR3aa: CASSSSTRYGGELFF

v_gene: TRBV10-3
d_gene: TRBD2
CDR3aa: CAISAGLAGLQETQYF

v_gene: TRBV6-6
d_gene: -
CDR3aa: CASVSGQINQPQHF

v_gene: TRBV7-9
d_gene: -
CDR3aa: CASSLGSPGIHEQYF

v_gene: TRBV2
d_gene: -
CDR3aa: CASSGTSTAPGNTIYF

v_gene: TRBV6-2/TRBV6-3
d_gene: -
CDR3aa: CASSYDTTEVSQYF

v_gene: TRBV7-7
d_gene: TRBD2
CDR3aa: CASSLGAGGYQETQYF

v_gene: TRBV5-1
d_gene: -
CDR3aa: CASSLAGTEGADTQYF

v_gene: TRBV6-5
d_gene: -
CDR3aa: CASSSRTPQETQYF

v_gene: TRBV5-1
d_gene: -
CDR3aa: CASSLGASLSGANVLTF

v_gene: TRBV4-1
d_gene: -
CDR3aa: CASTWGAGQSSYNEQFF

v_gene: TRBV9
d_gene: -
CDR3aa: CASSPSSPRSGNTIYF